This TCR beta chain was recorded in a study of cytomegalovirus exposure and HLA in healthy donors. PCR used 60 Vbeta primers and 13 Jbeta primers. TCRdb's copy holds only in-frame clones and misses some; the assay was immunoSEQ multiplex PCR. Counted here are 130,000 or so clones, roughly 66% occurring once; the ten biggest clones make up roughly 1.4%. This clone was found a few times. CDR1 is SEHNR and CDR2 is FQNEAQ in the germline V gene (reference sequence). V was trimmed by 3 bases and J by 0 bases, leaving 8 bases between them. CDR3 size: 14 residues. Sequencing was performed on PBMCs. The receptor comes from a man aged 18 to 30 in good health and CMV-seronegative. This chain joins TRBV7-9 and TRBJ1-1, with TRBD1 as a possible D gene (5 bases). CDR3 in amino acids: CASSFVTVNTEAFF. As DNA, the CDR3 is TGTGCCAGCAGCTTTGTGACAGTGAACACTGAAGCTTTCTTT.